The 20 T cell receptor beta chains below come from one sample, sequenced in a study of blood T cell repertoires in COVID-19. Repertoires were generated with immunoSEQ multiplex PCR, while TCRdb's copy carries only in-frame clones and drops some. The sample records 40,000 or so clones, about 90% being singletons. Sequencing was performed on peripheral blood. The receptors here all came from a human donor in a cohort sampled during active COVID-19.

This chain uses TRBV19 with TRBJ2-4; tentatively, D is TRBD2 (5 bases). Between the trimmed V and J ends, which lost 6 bases and 6 bases, there was a span of 15 bases. The CDR3 consists of 14 residues. Germline V gene data show CDR1 as LNHDA and CDR2 as SQIVND (reference sequence). The CDR3 DNA is TGTGCCAGTAGCTCCTTGGGAGCAGGAAACATTCAGTACTTC. Translated, it gives CASSSLGAGNIQYF.

This clone was seen a single time. The rearrangement joins TRBV24-1 to TRBJ1-5, with D unclear. From germline, CDR1 is KGHDR and CDR2 SFDVKD. CDR3 size: 14 residues. Trimming removed 6 bases from V and 9 bases from J, with 17 bases in between. The CDR3 DNA reads TGTGCCACCAGTCCAGCCCACAGCTCGCGGCCCCAGCATTTT. Protein product: CATSPAHSSRPQHF.

This clone was detected once. This chain connects TRBV10-3 to TRBJ1-6; 8 bases match TRBD1. V lost 10 bases to trimming and J lost 13 bases; unmatched junction nucleotides: 9. Germline V gene data show CDR1 as ENHRY and CDR2 as SYGVKD. CDR3 size: 12 residues. In DNA form, the CDR3 reads TGTGCCACCACCGACAGGGGCGAGCCCCTCCACTTT. It specifies CATTDRGEPLHF.

The chain uses TRBV10-3 and TRBJ2-2; 9 positions agree with TRBD1. J gave up 3 bases and V 11 bases, and 7 bases lay outside the gene matches. The CDR3 sequence is 14 residues long. From germline, CDR1 is ENHRY and CDR2 SYGVKD. As DNA, the CDR3 is TGTGCCGCCCGGGACAGGGCATACACCGGGGAGCTGTTTTTT. Translating gives CAARDRAYTGELFF.

The chain is built from TRBV30 and TRBJ1-1, with TRBD1 identical over 7 bases. Trimming cost V 1 base and J 5 bases; bases outside gene matches: 7. The CDR3 totals 14 residues. Germline loops: CDR1 GTSNPN, CDR2 SVGIG (reference sequence). CDR3 protein: CAWSGDSWRTEAFF. CDR3 in DNA: TGTGCCTGGAGTGGGGACAGTTGGAGGACTGAAGCTTTCTTT.

The gene calls are TRBV3-1 (or the pseudogene TRBV3-2) and TRBJ1-1; weak D call: TRBD1 (5 bases). V lost 1 base and J lost 5, with 8 bases in between. CDR3 length: 13 residues. The germline V gene encodes CDR1 LGHDT and CDR2 YNNKEL (reference sequence). This CDR3 reads CASSQAGWTEAFF. In DNA form, the CDR3 reads TGTGCCAGCAGCCAAGCAGGGTGGACTGAAGCTTTCTTT.

This chain links TRBV19 with TRBJ2-3; 7 bases match TRBD1. Germline-derived CDR1 and CDR2 are LNHDA and SQIVND (reference sequence). V was pared by 9 bases and J by 6 bases, with 12 bases of the junction left unmatched. CDR3 size: 14 residues. This chain's CDR3 is CASSGTAKLDTQYF. In nucleotides, the CDR3 is TGTGCCAGCTCCGGGACAGCCAAGTTGGATACGCAGTATTTT.

This clone was observed a handful of times. The chain combines TRBV27 with TRBJ2-3; maybe TRBD1 (6 bases). Trimming took off 10 bases at V and 6 bases at J, with 14 bases between the two ends. Germline CDR1 MNHEY, CDR2 SMNVEV (reference sequence). There are 12 residues in the CDR3. CDR3 DNA sequence: TGTGCCACCATGAGGGGGTCGGATACGCAGTATTTT. The encoded protein is CATMRGSDTQYF.

This clone is a singleton in its sample. The CDR3 reads CASGQVNSPLHF. CDR3 DNA: TGTGCCAGTGGACAGGTGAATTCACCCCTCCACTTT. The gene calls are TRBV19 and TRBJ1-6; 7 bases align to TRBD1. CDR3 length equals 12 residues. The J segment lost 7 bases and the V segment lost 8 bases, leaving 2 bases of the junction unmatched. From germline, CDR1 is LNHDA and CDR2 SQIVND (reference sequence).

The V gene is TRBV3-1 (or the pseudogene TRBV3-2), the J gene TRBJ1-5; the D gene is possibly TRBD1 (6 bases). Trimming cost V 3 bases and J 0 bases, with 12 bases left between them. The CDR3 consists of 16 residues. Germline V gives CDR1 LGHDT, CDR2 YNNKEL (reference sequence). For the CDR3, the DNA is TGTGCCAGCAGCCAGGACAGCGACTATAGCAATCAGCCCCAGCATTTT. It specifies CASSQDSDYSNQPQHF.

The rearrangement uses TRBV19 and TRBJ1-6; D gene unclear. This CDR3 region has 16 residues. Germline V lookup: CDR1 LNHDA, CDR2 SQIVND (reference sequence). With 0 bases removed from V and 0 bases from J, the gap between germline ends came to 6 bases. The CDR3 spells CASSIDGSSYNSPLHF. Here the CDR3 DNA reads TGTGCCAGTAGTATAGATGGGAGCTCCTATAATTCACCCCTCCACTTT.

This sequence joins TRBV9 and TRBJ2-7, with 10 bases matching TRBD1. With 4 bases clipped from V and 6 bases from J, the junction kept 10 bases outside the gene matches. Germline CDR1 SGDLS, CDR2 YYNGEE. The CDR3 has 15 amino acids. CDR3 region: CASSIRDRGGLEQYF. DNA for the CDR3: TGTGCCAGCAGCATCCGGGACAGGGGTGGCCTCGAGCAGTACTTC.

The chain uses TRBV5-1 and TRBJ2-5; D is uncertain. The CDR3 has 19 residues. V lost 2 bases, J lost 1 base, and 24 bases lay in between. Germline V CDR1 and CDR2: SGHRS, YFSETQ. The CDR3 DNA is TGCGCCAGCAGCTTCTCAATGACTTTAAGAAGAACTTCCCAAGAGACCCAGTACTTC. Translated, it gives CASSFSMTLRRTSQETQYF.

This chain links TRBV9 with TRBJ1-1, with TRBD1 identical over 7 bases. This CDR3 spans 14 amino acids. CDR1 SGDLS and CDR2 YYNGEE come from the germline V gene. V lost 0 bases, J lost 4 bases, and 3 bases stayed unmatched. As DNA, the CDR3 is TGTGCCAGCAGCGTAGAGGGGGCGGTCACTGAAGCTTTCTTT. Protein: CASSVEGAVTEAFF.

The rearrangement uses TRBV2 and TRBJ2-5, with 7 bases lining up with TRBD1. CDR1 is SNHLY and CDR2 is FYNNEI in the germline V gene. J lost 13 bases, V lost 7 bases, and 15 bases had no gene match. This CDR3 has 13 residues. The CDR3 sequence is CASMSETGKVGYF. The CDR3 DNA reads TGTGCCAGCATGTCCGAGACAGGGAAAGTGGGGTACTTC.

The V and J genes are TRBV20-1 and TRBJ2-1; D is uncertain. This CDR3 contains 11 residues. The germline V and J ends were trimmed by 3 bases and 9 bases, with 9 bases remaining between them. Germline CDR1 DFQATT, CDR2 SNEGSKA (reference sequence). The CDR3 here is CSASPYSEQFF. The CDR3 bases are TGCAGTGCTAGTCCCTATAGTGAGCAGTTCTTC.

The chain employs TRBV10-3 and TRBJ1-6; no reliable D call. This CDR3 is 13 amino acids long. Trimming stripped 8 bases from V and 7 bases from J, with 12 bases between. Germline loops: CDR1 ENHRY, CDR2 SYGVKD. The CDR3 is CAIPGPRNSPLHF. CDR3 DNA sequence: TGTGCCATCCCCGGTCCGCGGAATTCACCCCTCCACTTT.

The chain couples TRBV5-4 to TRBJ2-7; 10 nucleotides agree with TRBD2. Germline values: CDR1 SGHNT, CDR2 YYREEE (reference sequence). Trimming at V came to 4 bases and at J to 0 bases, leaving 13 bases not matched to a gene. This CDR3 has 18 amino acids. This CDR3 is CASSAKVSGGRNSYEQYF. CDR3 nucleotide sequence: TGTGCCAGCAGCGCCAAGGTTAGCGGGGGGAGGAACTCCTACGAGCAGTACTTC. Filled out from reference TRBV5-4 and TRBJ2-7, the complete variable domain reads ETGVTQSPTHLIKTRGQQVTLRCSSQSGHNTVSWYQQALGQGPQFIFQYYREEENGRGNFPPRFSGLQFPNYSSELNVNALELDDSALYLCASSAKVSGGRNSYEQYFGPGTRLTVT.

The V gene is TRBV9, the J gene TRBJ1-1; perhaps TRBD1 as D (5 bases). Germline V gene data show CDR1 as SGDLS and CDR2 as YYNGEE. The ends were cut back, 4 bases at V and 3 bases at J, with 10 bases in the middle. The CDR3 is made up of 13 amino acids. The CDR3 spells CASSSGGYTEAFF. DNA for the CDR3: TGTGCCAGCAGCAGTGGGGGGTACACTGAAGCTTTCTTT.

The CDR3 loop reads CASSQIKDTQGRTEAFF. CDR3 nucleotides: TGCGCCAGCAGCCAAATTAAGGACACACAGGGACGGACTGAAGCTTTCTTT. The gene calls are TRBV4-3 and TRBJ1-1; weak D call: TRBD1 (6 bases). Germline values: CDR1 LGHNA, CDR2 YSLEER. V lost 2 bases and J 5 bases, leaving 21 bases between the germline ends. The CDR3 covers 17 residues.